Included here is one T cell receptor (beta chain) sequence, with context. These data belong to a study of blood T cell repertoires in COVID-19. Across the study: The study drew acute and convalescent COVID-19 samples from the United States, Italy and Spain. Sources were T cells, B-cell-depleted T cells, or PBMCs; the material itself was cDNA or gDNA.

Under the authors' procedure: Amplification of reference gene primers provided the estimated nucleated cell counts. Assay used: immunoSEQ multiplex PCR; TCRdb lists only in-frame clones, some missing. V and J calls plus clone size are reproduced from that table; the DNA served to infer D and trimming. The table has approximately 280,000 clones, about 89% seen once; the top ten hold approximately 4.2%. Per the germline V gene, CDR1 is SNHLY and CDR2 is FYNNEI. V gave up 0 bases and J gave up 8 bases, with 10 bases separating them. CDR3 length: 13 amino acids. Sequenced material: peripheral blood. The chain uses TRBV2 and TRBJ1-2; D uncertain. The receptor was derived from a man in his forties or fifties with acute or convalescent COVID-19. DNA for the CDR3: TGTGCCAGCAGTGAAGCCCCAGCGGGGGGCTACACCTTC. It is translated as CASSEAPAGGYTF.